This T cell receptor beta chain emerged from a study of cytomegalovirus exposure and HLA in healthy donors. Germline CDR1 reads SGHTA; CDR2 reads FQGNSA. This CDR3 is 16 amino acids long. The primer mix had 60 Vbeta and 13 Jbeta primers. Produced via immunoSEQ multiplex PCR; TCRdb's table is partial and in-frame only. The sample includes some 190,000 clones, around four fifths seen only once; the top ten take 1.4% to 1.5%. Findings of the study overall: Information on immune exposure was restricted to one variable (CMV serostatus).

With regard to this clone: Its cognate antigen is unknown.

This TCR came from a man between 18 and 35 years old in good health and CMV-seronegative. The chain joins TRBV7-2 to TRBJ2-5; TRBD1 matches at 11 bases. TRBJ2-7 explains the end of the DNA better; the J call may be wrong. The sequenced sample was PBMCs. Here the CDR3 DNA reads TGTGCCAGCAGCTTGACTTCCGGGACAGGGGGTTACGAGCAGTACTTC. As protein: CASSLTSGTGGYEQYF.